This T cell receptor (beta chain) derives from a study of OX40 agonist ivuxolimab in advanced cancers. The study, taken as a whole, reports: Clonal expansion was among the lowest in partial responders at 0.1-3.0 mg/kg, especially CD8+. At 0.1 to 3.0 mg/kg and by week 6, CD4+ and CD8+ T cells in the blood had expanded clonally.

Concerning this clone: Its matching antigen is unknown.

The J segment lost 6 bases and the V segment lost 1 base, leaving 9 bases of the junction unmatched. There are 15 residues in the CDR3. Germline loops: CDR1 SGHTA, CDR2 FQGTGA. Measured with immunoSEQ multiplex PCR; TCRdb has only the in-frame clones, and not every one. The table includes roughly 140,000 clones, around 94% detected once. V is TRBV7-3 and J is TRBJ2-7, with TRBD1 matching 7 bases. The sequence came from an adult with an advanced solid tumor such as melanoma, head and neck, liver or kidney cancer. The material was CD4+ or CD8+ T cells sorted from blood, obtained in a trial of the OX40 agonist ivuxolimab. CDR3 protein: CASSLRRTGLREQYF. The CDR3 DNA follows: TGTGCCAGCAGCTTAAGGAGGACAGGCCTGCGCGAGCAGTACTTC.